These T cell receptor beta chains were read from a single sample in a study of T cell responses to AZD1222 COVID-19 vaccine. Assay used: immunoSEQ multiplex PCR; TCRdb lists only in-frame clones, some missing. The sample lists over 150,000 clones, roughly nine tenths seen once, with 5.5% in the top ten. Here the sequenced sample was peripheral blood, taken on day 0 of MenACWY control vaccination. Source of these receptors: an adult in good health. CDR3s include the opening cysteine and the closing phenylalanine or tryptophan. The order of the fields is V gene, J gene, clone size, D gene, CDR3 DNA, CDR3 protein. A D gene is named only where the DNA matches it firmly. Size is stated for part of the rows, as once, few or many counts, or as a class when the clone is expanded.

>TRBV28|TRBJ2-1|.|TRBD2
TGTGCCAGCAGTTGGACTAGCGGGGGGAAGGATGAGCAGTTCTTC
CASSWTSGGKDEQFF
>TRBV13|TRBJ1-4|.|.
TGTGCCAGCAGCTGGAGGGATGAAAAACTGTTTTTT
CASSWRDEKLFF
>TRBV24-1|TRBJ1-2|.|.
TGTGCCACCAGTGAACGTCCAGCCCGACAGGACCCCTCTCCCTATGGCTACACCTTC
CATSERPARQDPSPYGYTF
>TRBV5-1|TRBJ1-6|few|.
TGCGCCAGCAGCTTGGGGTCCGGGACATCACTCCACTTT
CASSLGSGTSLHF
>TRBV2|TRBJ1-3|.|.
TGTGCCAGCTCGTCGGCCTCTGGAAACACCATATATTTT
CASSSASGNTIYF
>TRBV2|TRBJ2-7|.|.
TGTGCCAGCAGTGAACTTCAGGGTGGGGACGAGCAGTACTTC
CASSELQGGDEQYF
>TRBV11-2|TRBJ2-7|.|TRBD1
TGTGCCAGCAGCACTCCGAGACAGGGGAGCCACGAGCAGTACTTC
CASSTPRQGSHEQYF
>TRBV24-1|TRBJ2-3|.|TRBD1
TGTGCCACCAGTGGGGGACAGGGGGATAGCACAGATACGCAGTATTTT
CATSGGQGDSTDTQYF
>TRBV11-1|TRBJ2-6|.|.
TGTGCCAGCAGCTTAGCCCGGACAGACTCTAGGGCCAACGTCCTGACTTTC
CASSLARTDSRANVLTF
>TRBV29-1|TRBJ2-7|.|TRBD1
TGCAGCGTTGCTCCTTCCGGGACAGGCTTAACCTACGAGCAGTACTTC
CSVAPSGTGLTYEQYF
>TRBV2|TRBJ1-1|.|.
TGTGCCAGCAGTGAAGTCCAGGGACCTGAAGCTTTCTTT
CASSEVQGPEAFF
>TRBV20-1|TRBJ2-3|few|.
TGCAGTGCTAGTTTGGTCGTCACAGATACGCAGTATTTT
CSASLVVTDTQYF
>TRBV6-1|TRBJ2-5|.|.
TGTGCCAGCAGTGAAGGGGTCGAAGAGACCCAGTACTTC
CASSEGVEETQYF
>TRBV6-5|TRBJ1-5|.|.
TGTGCCAGCTCTAGGGACAACAATCAGCCCCAGCATTTT
CASSRDNNQPQHF
>TRBV30|TRBJ1-3|few|.
TGTGCCCGGAGCTCTGGAAACACCATATATTTT
CARSSGNTIYF
>TRBV4-2|TRBJ1-1|.|TRBD1
TGTGCCAGCAGCATGCAGGGGGGCCCAGCTTTCTTT
CASSMQGGPAFF
>TRBV11-2|TRBJ2-2|few|TRBD1
TGTGCCAGCAGCTTCCCCGCGGGACAGGGAAGAACCGGGGAGCTGTTTTTT
CASSFPAGQGRTGELFF
>TRBV10-2|TRBJ2-1|.|.
TGCGCCAGCAGCGGGGGCCTCATCCGCAATGAGCAGTTCTTC
CASSGGLIRNEQFF
>TRBV4-2|TRBJ1-5|.|.
TGTGCCAGCAGCCTTGCGAGACAGGCCTTCAATCAGCCCCAGCATTTT
CASSLARQAFNQPQHF